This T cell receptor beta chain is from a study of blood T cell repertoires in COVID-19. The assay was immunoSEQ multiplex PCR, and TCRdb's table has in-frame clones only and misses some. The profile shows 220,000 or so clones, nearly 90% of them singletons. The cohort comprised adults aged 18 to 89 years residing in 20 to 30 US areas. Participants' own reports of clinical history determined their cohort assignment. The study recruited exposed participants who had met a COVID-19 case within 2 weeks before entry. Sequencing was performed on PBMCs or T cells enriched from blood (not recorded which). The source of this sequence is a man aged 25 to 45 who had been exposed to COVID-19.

CDR3 in DNA: TGTGCCAGCAACTCTCACAATACAGGGAGTGAGCAGTTCTTC. Translation gives CASNSHNTGSEQFF. The V gene is TRBV5-6, the J gene TRBJ2-1, with a weak D call TRBD1 (6 bases). This CDR3 is 14 amino acids long. Germline V gene sequence: CDR1 SGHDT, CDR2 YYEEEE. V was clipped by 6 bases and J by 9 bases, with 19 bases between them.